This passage covers 13 T cell receptor beta chains from one sample sequenced in a study of CD8 T cells in Susac syndrome. Reverse transcription used about 0.45 to 1 ug RNA and random hexamers. MiXCR was run by TCRdb on the immunoSEQ multiplex PCR reads, yielding one entry per CDR3 protein. The sample includes approximately 90,000 distinct CDR3 sequences, about 93% of them seen just once. Sequenced: CD8+ T cells from PBMCs. Receptors originate from a human donor in good health.

The chain recombines TRBV5-6 with TRBJ2-5, with 9 positions matching TRBD1. This CDR3 has 18 residues. The germline V gene encodes CDR1 SGHDT and CDR2 YYEEEE. J lost 0 bases, V lost 0 bases, and 9 bases had no gene match. For the CDR3, the DNA is TGTGCCAGCAGCTTGGGGCTTTCCGGGACAGGGAACCAAGAGACCCAGTACTTC. Translating gives CASSLGLSGTGNQETQYF.

This chain uses TRBV27 with TRBJ1-2; TRBD1 matches 8 bases. The CDR3 sequence is 13 residues long. Germline loops: CDR1 MNHEY, CDR2 SMNVEV (reference sequence). The junction had 3 bases not matched to a gene; V was cut back by 3 bases and J by 6 bases. In nucleotides, the CDR3 is TGTGCCAGCAGTTTGAGCAGGGGGCATGGCTACACCTTC. Its protein is CASSLSRGHGYTF.

This chain connects TRBV4-1 to TRBJ2-5, with D hard to call. With 3 bases removed from V and 10 bases from J, the gap between germline ends came to 9 bases. CDR3 length equals 11 residues. CDR1 is MGHRA and CDR2 is YSYEKL in the germline V gene. CDR3 coding DNA: TGCGCCAGCAGCCATGGCAAGAGCCAGTACTTC. It specifies CASSHGKSQYF.

The chain combines TRBV20-1 with TRBJ2-3; 9 bases are shared with TRBD1. There are 15 residues in the CDR3. Germline trimming cut 4 bases from V and 5 bases from J; bases unmatched to any gene: 10. Germline assignment: CDR1 DFQATT and CDR2 SNEGSKA (reference sequence). The CDR3 nucleotides are TGCAGTGCTACCACTTCACAGGGGGCGGAAGATACGCAGTATTTT. It yields the protein CSATTSQGAEDTQYF.

The V and J genes are TRBV9 and TRBJ2-2; 9 positions agree with TRBD1. The V gene's germline CDR1 is SGDLS and CDR2 YYNGEE. Trimming removed 0 bases from V and 4 bases from J; junction bases left unmatched: 4. This CDR3 spans 16 amino acids. CDR3 nucleotides: TGTGCCAGCAGCGTAGTTGGACAGGGGACCACCGGGGAGCTGTTTTTT. Translating it yields CASSVVGQGTTGELFF.

The rearrangement joins TRBV19 to TRBJ2-7; either TRBD1 or TRBD2 may fit D (5 bases each). Trimming removed 5 bases from V and 0 bases from J, with 14 bases in between. Germline V gene sequence: CDR1 LNHDA, CDR2 SQIVND (reference sequence). This CDR3 is 15 amino acids long. The CDR3, as DNA: TGTGCCAGTAGTGAGGGACCTTGGAGCTCCTACGAGCAGTACTTC. Its protein product is CASSEGPWSSYEQYF.

The gene calls are TRBV10-1 and TRBJ2-2; TRBD1 matches 11 bases. With 7 bases clipped from V and 6 bases from J, the junction kept 1 base outside the gene matches. Germline CDR1 reads WNHNN; CDR2 reads SYGVQD (reference sequence). The CDR3 sequence is 13 residues long. CDR3 bases: TGCGCCAGCACGGGACAGGGGGCCGGGGAGCTGTTTTTT. It specifies CASTGQGAGELFF.

The V gene is TRBV29-1, the J gene TRBJ2-7; possibly TRBD1 for D (6 bases). The germline V gene has CDR1 SQVTM and CDR2 ANQGSEA. Trimming stripped 2 bases from V and 0 bases from J, with 11 bases between. CDR3 length equals 14 residues. CDR3 DNA sequence: TGCAGCGTTGAAACAGGGCAAGACTCCTACGAGCAGTACTTC. This sequence encodes CSVETGQDSYEQYF.

The chain carries TRBV9 and TRBJ1-1, with 10 bases identical to TRBD1. The trim removed 4 bases at V and 5 bases at J, leaving 8 bases unmatched. From germline, CDR1 is SGDLS and CDR2 YYNGEE. This CDR3 has 15 residues. The CDR3 DNA sequence: TGTGCCAGCAGCCCACGGGACAGGGGAGGAACTGAAGCTTTCTTT. Translating it yields CASSPRDRGGTEAFF.

V usage is TRBV7-6 and J usage is TRBJ1-1; a possible D gene is TRBD1 (5 bases). Trimming stripped 0 bases from V and 1 base from J, with 6 bases between. CDR1 and CDR2 (germline): SGHVS, FNYEAQ. The CDR3 loop spans 14 amino acids. The CDR3: CASSLAGTNTEAFF. The CDR3 DNA follows: TGTGCCAGCAGCTTAGCGGGGACGAACACTGAAGCTTTCTTT.

The chain joins TRBV5-6 to TRBJ2-5; 7 positions match TRBD1. The J segment lost 5 bases and the V segment lost 3 bases, leaving 13 bases of the junction unmatched. This CDR3 is built from 16 residues. In germline, CDR1 is SGHDT, CDR2 YYEEEE. The CDR3 is CASSSPTGQISETQYF. The CDR3 DNA sequence: TGTGCCAGCAGCTCCCCCACGGGACAGATCTCGGAGACCCAGTACTTC.

The V and J genes are TRBV29-1 and TRBJ2-2; D is perhaps TRBD2 (6 bases). This CDR3 comprises 13 residues. Looked up from germline, CDR1 is SQVTM and CDR2 is ANQGSEA. The germline V and J ends were trimmed by 7 bases and 6 bases, with 15 bases remaining between them. This CDR3 is CSAGPTSSGELFF. The CDR3 DNA reads as TGCAGCGCCGGTCCGACTAGTTCCGGGGAGCTGTTTTTT.

The rearrangement joins TRBV19 to TRBJ1-1; D gene ambiguous. Germline V lookup: CDR1 LNHDA, CDR2 SQIVND (reference sequence). This CDR3 has 13 amino acids. Trimming removed 1 base from V and 8 bases from J, with 11 bases in between. CDR3 sequence: CASSIATDGEAFF. The CDR3 nucleotides read TGTGCCAGTAGTATAGCAACAGACGGGGAAGCTTTCTTT.